This T cell receptor (beta chain) was identified in a study of cytomegalovirus exposure and HLA in healthy donors. Study-wide background: In an early release, HLA-typed donors contributed 90 million or so unique TCR sequences. General study findings and limits: On later analysis, the bulk of CMV-associated TCR beta chains appeared to be HLA-restricted. What a later analysis showed was that several of the most significant clusters appeared linked to common viral pathogens. Owing to their indistinguishability, certain V segments, notably TRBV6-2 and TRBV6-3, were excluded.

PCR involved 60 Vbeta and 13 Jbeta primers. Sequencing was performed with immunoSEQ multiplex PCR; in TCRdb, only in-frame clones are kept and a portion is missing. The sample carries 90,000 to 120,000 clones, approximately 72% recorded once. Looked up from germline, CDR1 is SGHAT and CDR2 is FQNNGV. V shed 4 bases and J shed 3 bases, with 13 bases lying between them. CDR3 size: 14 residues. As to this clone: As yet, its antigen is unknown.

The TCR originated in a male donor in good health and CMV-seropositive. The chain joins TRBV11-2 to TRBJ2-7, with D possibly being TRBD2 (6 bases). The sample taken for sequencing was PBMCs. This CDR3 reads CASSWGIGGYEQYF. Here the CDR3 DNA reads TGTGCCAGCAGCTGGGGGATCGGGGGCTACGAGCAGTACTTC. Looking up the rest from reference TRBV11-2 and TRBJ2-7 gives the full variable domain: EAGVAQSPRYKIIEKRQSVAFWCNPISGHATLYWYQQILGQGPKLLIQFQNNGVVDDSQLPKDRFSAERLKGVDSTLKIQPAKLEDSAVYLCASSWGIGGYEQYFGPGTRLTVT.